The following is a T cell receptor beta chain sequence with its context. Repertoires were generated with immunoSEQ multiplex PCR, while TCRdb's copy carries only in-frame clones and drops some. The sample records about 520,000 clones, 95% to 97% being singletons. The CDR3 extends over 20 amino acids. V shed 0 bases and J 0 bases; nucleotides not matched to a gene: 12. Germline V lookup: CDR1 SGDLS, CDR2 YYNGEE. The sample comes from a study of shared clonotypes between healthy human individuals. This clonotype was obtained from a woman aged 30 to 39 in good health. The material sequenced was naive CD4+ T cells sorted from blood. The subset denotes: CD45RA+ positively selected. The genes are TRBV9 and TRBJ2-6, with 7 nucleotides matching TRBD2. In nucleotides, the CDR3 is TGTGCCAGCAGCGTAGGCCCTGGGCCGCGGGAGTTCTCTGGGGCCAACGTCCTGACTTTC. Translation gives CASSVGPGPREFSGANVLTF.